The T cell receptor beta chain described here comes from a study of cytomegalovirus exposure and HLA in healthy donors. Study overall: Assignment to the Caucasian-associated ancestry cluster applied to 81% of the approximately 380 genotyped donors.

CDR3 length: 15 amino acids. The germline CDR1 and CDR2 sequences are MGHDK and SYGVNS. J gave up 7 bases and V 3 bases, and 10 bases lay outside the gene matches. This clone came up a few times. Its target is not known. Study findings and constraints: Fewer N-insertions (relative to the approximately 700-donor mean) were reportedly seen in an Asian-associated ancestry cluster in a later analysis.

Amplification used 60 Vbeta primers and 13 Jbeta primers. The data were produced by immunoSEQ multiplex PCR, yet TCRdb's version contains in-frame clones alone and is incomplete. This repertoire shows 85,000 to 130,000 clones, around 71% found once; its top ten account for about 0.84%. Sequencing input: PBMCs. The chain is built from TRBV25-1 and TRBJ1-2; 8 positions agree with TRBD1. The sequence was collected from a boy aged 5 to 17 in good health and CMV-seronegative. In DNA, the CDR3 is TGTGCCAGCAGTGAGGTCGGACAGGGAGAGAGTGGCTACACCTTC. As protein: CASSEVGQGESGYTF.